These 27 T cell receptor beta chains came from one sample sequenced in a study of blood T cell repertoires in COVID-19. Data came from immunoSEQ multiplex PCR; TCRdb stores just in-frame clones and leaves some out. Of almost 400,000 clones listed, approximately 90% are singletons. Sequencing was done on a sample of PBMCs or T cells enriched from blood (not recorded which). The source of these receptors is a young woman with acute COVID-19.

The V call is TRBV7-2, the J call TRBJ2-7; 8 bases line up with TRBD2. V shed 5 bases, J shed 3 bases, and the junction held 6 bases outside the gene matches. CDR1 is SGHTA, CDR2 FQGNSA, per germline. CDR3 size: 14 residues. The CDR3 bases are TGTGCCAGCAGCCCCGGGGGGGGAGTCTACGAGCAGTACTTC. Translation gives CASSPGGGVYEQYF.

This chain links TRBV24-1 with TRBJ2-2, with D perhaps TRBD1 (6 bases). The CDR3 contains 15 residues. The V gene lost 0 bases and the J gene lost 6 bases, with 10 bases spanning the gap. Germline V gives CDR1 KGHDR, CDR2 SFDVKD. Here the CDR3 reads CATSDLPGVAGELFF. CDR3 DNA: TGTGCCACCAGTGATTTGCCAGGGGTCGCCGGGGAGCTGTTTTTT.

J is TRBJ2-3 and V is TRBV24-1; weak D call: TRBD1 (5 bases). The CDR3 length is 16 residues. Looked up from germline, CDR1 is KGHDR and CDR2 is SFDVKD. Trimming stripped 2 bases from V and 4 bases from J, with 15 bases between. CDR3: CATSDWTLWGPDTQYF. In DNA, the CDR3 is TGTGCCACCAGTGATTGGACGTTGTGGGGCCCAGATACGCAGTATTTT.

The chain employs TRBV9 and TRBJ1-4; D is perhaps TRBD1 (5 bases). Germline V gene sequence: CDR1 SGDLS, CDR2 YYNGEE. The germline V and J ends were trimmed by 6 bases and 4 bases, with 19 bases remaining between them. This CDR3 has 16 amino acids. The CDR3 here is CASTPRAGGGNEKLFF. CDR3 coding DNA: TGTGCCAGCACCCCCCGGGCGGGGGGGGGTAATGAAAAACTGTTTTTT.

This rearrangement joins TRBV10-2 to TRBJ2-5; 7 bases are a match to TRBD1. With V trimmed by 6 bases and J by 3 bases, 7 bases remained unmatched. The CDR3 consists of 14 residues. Germline loops: CDR1 WSHSY, CDR2 SAAADI. This CDR3 reads CASSRDSVKETQYF. CDR3 nucleotide sequence: TGCGCCAGCAGCCGGGACAGTGTTAAAGAGACCCAGTACTTC.

The rearrangement joins TRBV27 to TRBJ2-7; 10 bases fit TRBD2. Germline V lookup: CDR1 MNHEY, CDR2 SMNVEV (reference sequence). V trimming: 5 bases; J trimming: 0 bases; junction bases outside the gene matches: 7. The CDR3 length is 16 residues. CDR3 loop: CASSISGGAFSYEQYF. The CDR3 DNA sequence: TGTGCCAGCAGTATAAGCGGGGGGGCCTTCTCCTACGAGCAGTACTTC.

This clone was detected only once. The rearrangement joins TRBV30 to TRBJ2-7; 9 nucleotides agree with TRBD1. J lost 2 bases, V lost 3 bases, and 5 bases had no gene match. Germline CDR1 is GTSNPN and CDR2 is SVGIG (reference sequence). This CDR3 has 14 amino acids. In DNA form, the CDR3 reads TGTGCCTGGAGCGCCGGGACAGGGCCCTACGAGCAGTACTTC. It specifies CAWSAGTGPYEQYF.

In its sample, this clone was seen once. This chain uses TRBV3-1 (or the pseudogene TRBV3-2) with TRBJ1-1; tentatively, D is TRBD1 (6 bases). The CDR3 runs 15 residues. The V and J ends lost 2 bases and 6 bases respectively, with 16 bases between them. Germline CDR1 is LGHDT and CDR2 is YNNKEL (reference sequence). The CDR3 DNA reads as TGTGCCAGCAGCCAACTGGCCCAGGGGTTCCCTGAAGCTTTCTTT. It codes for CASSQLAQGFPEAFF.

The chain links TRBV19 to TRBJ2-1; 15 nucleotides agree with TRBD2. This CDR3 comprises 19 residues. The junction had 12 bases not matched to a gene; V was cut back by 5 bases and J by 4 bases. The germline V gene encodes CDR1 LNHDA and CDR2 SQIVND (reference sequence). The CDR3 DNA is TGTGCCAGTAGTCTGGGACTAGCGGGGGGCCCCGTCGGTTACAATGAGCAGTTCTTC. It is translated as CASSLGLAGGPVGYNEQFF.

The rearrangement uses TRBV9 and TRBJ1-3; D may be TRBD1 (6 bases). Germline CDR1 reads SGDLS; CDR2 reads YYNGEE. The CDR3 covers 15 residues. V lost 0 bases and J 3 bases, leaving 10 bases between the germline ends. CDR3 sequence reads: CASSVGPGVGNTIYF. DNA of the CDR3: TGTGCCAGCAGCGTAGGGCCAGGGGTTGGAAACACCATATATTTT.

This chain links TRBV15 with TRBJ1-1; D uncertain. This CDR3 is built from 13 residues. Germline-derived CDR1 and CDR2 are LNHNV and YYDKDF (reference sequence). With 0 bases removed from V and 4 bases from J, the gap between germline ends came to 6 bases. The chain's CDR3 is CATSRDRVTEAFF. Written as DNA, the CDR3 is TGTGCCACCAGCAGAGACCGAGTCACTGAAGCTTTCTTT.

The rearrangement links TRBV7-9 to TRBJ1-2; D remains ambiguous. Trimming took 3 bases from V and 3 from J, leaving 11 bases between them. The CDR3 totals 14 residues. Germline V gives CDR1 SEHNR, CDR2 FQNEAQ (reference sequence). As DNA, the CDR3 is TGTGCCAGCAGCTTTTTGGGAGGGTACTATGGCTACACCTTC. Residues: CASSFLGGYYGYTF.

Of note for this clone: Other nucleotide sequences from this sample produce the same CDR3. V gene TRBV6-5 combines with J gene TRBJ1-1; no firm D call. The CDR3 has 12 amino acids. The germline gives CDR1 MNHEY, CDR2 SVGAGI. Trimming removed 6 bases from V and 2 bases from J, with 7 bases in between. The CDR3 sequence is CASSRVNTEAFF. In nucleotides, the CDR3 is TGTGCCAGCAGCCGGGTTAACACTGAAGCTTTCTTT.

This rearrangement joins TRBV15 to TRBJ2-7; 11 bases are shared with TRBD1. This CDR3 spans 14 amino acids. CDR1 is LNHNV, CDR2 YYDKDF, per germline (reference sequence). V lost 3 bases, J lost 3 bases, and 1 base stayed unmatched. Here the CDR3 DNA reads TGTGCCACCAGCAGGGGACAGGGGGACTACGAGCAGTACTTC. Its translation is CATSRGQGDYEQYF. Looking up the rest from reference TRBV15 and TRBJ2-7 gives the full variable domain: DAMVIQNPRYQVTQFGKPVTLSCSQTLNHNVMYWYQQKSSQAPKLLFHYYDKDFNNEADTPDNFQSRRPNTSFCFLDIRSPGLGDTAMYLCATSRGQGDYEQYFGPGTRLTVT.

The rearrangement uses TRBV20-1 and TRBJ1-1; no clear D. Germline-derived CDR1 and CDR2 are DFQATT and SNEGSKA (reference sequence). This CDR3 has 11 residues. V was clipped by 1 base and J by 11 bases, with 11 bases between them. The chain's CDR3 is CSARAGKWAFF. The CDR3 DNA reads as TGCAGTGCTAGAGCGGGGAAATGGGCTTTCTTT.

The chain carries TRBV27 and TRBJ2-7, with TRBD1 identical over 11 bases. The CDR3 has 14 amino acids. The germline V gene encodes CDR1 MNHEY and CDR2 SMNVEV (reference sequence). V lost 4 bases to trimming and J lost 3 bases; unmatched junction nucleotides: 2. The CDR3 nucleotides are TGTGCCAGCAGTTCCGGGACAGGGGGCTACGAGCAGTACTTC. Protein: CASSSGTGGYEQYF.

This chain links TRBV18 with TRBJ2-3; 8 positions agree with TRBD1. CDR1 and CDR2 from the germline V gene are KGHSH and LQKENI. V trimming: 4 bases; J trimming: 2 bases; junction bases outside the gene matches: 8. The CDR3 spans 16 residues. In DNA form, the CDR3 reads TGTGCCAGCTCACGACTCGGACAGGGTAACACAGATACGCAGTATTTT. It yields the protein CASSRLGQGNTDTQYF.

The rearrangement joins TRBV5-1 to TRBJ1-2; perhaps TRBD1 as D (6 bases). The CDR3 is 14 amino acids. Deletions cut 0 bases from V and 4 bases from J, with 10 bases between. The germline V gene encodes CDR1 SGHRS and CDR2 YFSETQ. CDR3: CASSLGRGVYGYTF. CDR3 sequence (DNA): TGCGCCAGCAGCTTGGGCAGGGGCGTCTATGGCTACACCTTC.

Comments on this clone: One junction end disagrees with the germline gene, perhaps due to a read error. The V and J genes are TRBV6-2 or TRBV6-3 and TRBJ1-1, with D perhaps matching TRBD1 (5 bases). The germline V gene encodes CDR1 MNHEY and CDR2 SVGEGT. This CDR3 contains 14 residues. The chain's CDR3 is CASSNARVKTEAFF. Written as DNA, the CDR3 is TGTGCCAGCAGTAACGCCAGGGTGAAGACTGAAGCTTTCTTT.

V usage is TRBV6-6 and J usage is TRBJ2-7, with TRBD1 matching over 9 bases. This CDR3 spans 14 amino acids. CDR1 MNHNY and CDR2 SVGAGI come from the germline V gene (reference sequence). The junction had 5 bases not matched to a gene; V was cut back by 8 bases and J by 0 bases. The CDR3: CASARDRVSYEQYF. The CDR3 DNA reads TGTGCCAGCGCCCGGGACAGGGTCTCCTACGAGCAGTACTTC.

The chain recombines TRBV24-1 with TRBJ2-3; D may be TRBD2 (5 bases). From germline, CDR1 is KGHDR and CDR2 SFDVKD. Trimming took off 2 bases at V and 1 base at J, with 9 bases between the two ends. The CDR3 spans 15 residues. The DNA for the CDR3 is TGTGCCACCAGTGATTCCCGGACTGGCACAGATACGCAGTATTTT. Translation: CATSDSRTGTDTQYF.

The chain employs TRBV29-1 and TRBJ2-1; 11 positions agree with TRBD1. The CDR3 runs to 15 residues. V shed 1 base and J 8 bases; nucleotides not matched to a gene: 7. Germline lookup yields CDR1 SQVTM and CDR2 ANQGSEA. The DNA of the CDR3 is TGCAGCGTTGAAGGTTTCCGGGACAGGGGGGATGAGCAGTTCTTC. As protein: CSVEGFRDRGDEQFF.

The rearrangement uses TRBV5-1 and TRBJ2-2; 9 positions match TRBD2. Trimming at V came to 3 bases and at J to 1 base, leaving 7 bases not matched to a gene. The CDR3 has 17 amino acids. Germline CDR1 reads SGHRS; CDR2 reads YFSETQ. CDR3 in DNA: TGCGCCAGCAGCTCGATAATAGCGGGGGTGAACACCGGGGAGCTGTTTTTT. Its protein is CASSSIIAGVNTGELFF.

As concerns this clone: Additional DNA sequences in this sample encode the identical CDR3. The chain links TRBV6-1 to TRBJ2-7; TRBD1 matches 8 bases. Trimming took 0 bases from V and 0 from J; bases not matched to a gene: 1. This CDR3 contains 15 residues. Per the germline V gene, CDR1 is MNHNS and CDR2 is SASEGT. CDR3 region: CASSEAGTGSYEQYF. The CDR3 nucleotides are TGTGCCAGCAGTGAAGCCGGGACAGGCTCCTACGAGCAGTACTTC.

This clone appeared a single time. This rearrangement joins TRBV2 to TRBJ2-1; D is unresolved. There are 14 residues in the CDR3. The V end was cut by 4 bases, the J end by 3 bases, with 10 bases between. Germline assignment: CDR1 SNHLY and CDR2 FYNNEI. Here the CDR3 reads CASSVPRGYNEQFF. The CDR3 DNA reads TGTGCCAGCAGTGTCCCCCGAGGCTACAATGAGCAGTTCTTC.

The chain employs TRBV27 and TRBJ2-1; 7 bases agree with TRBD2. The CDR3 runs to 15 residues. J was trimmed by 1 base and V by 8 bases; bases with no gene match: 8. Germline-derived CDR1 and CDR2 are MNHEY and SMNVEV (reference sequence). CDR3 bases: TGTGCCAGCGCGCCCGGACTAGTGTCCTACAATGAGCAGTTCTTC. It translates to CASAPGLVSYNEQFF.

Regarding this clone: One end of the junction does not line up with germline, which may come from a read error. V gene TRBV3-1 (or the pseudogene TRBV3-2) combines with J gene TRBJ2-7, with unresolved D. This CDR3 has 12 residues. Per the germline V gene, CDR1 is LGHDT and CDR2 is YNNKEL (reference sequence). The CDR3 DNA reads as TGTGCCAGCAGTCAAGGGTCTAACGAGCAGTACTTC. The encoded protein is CASSQGSNEQYF.